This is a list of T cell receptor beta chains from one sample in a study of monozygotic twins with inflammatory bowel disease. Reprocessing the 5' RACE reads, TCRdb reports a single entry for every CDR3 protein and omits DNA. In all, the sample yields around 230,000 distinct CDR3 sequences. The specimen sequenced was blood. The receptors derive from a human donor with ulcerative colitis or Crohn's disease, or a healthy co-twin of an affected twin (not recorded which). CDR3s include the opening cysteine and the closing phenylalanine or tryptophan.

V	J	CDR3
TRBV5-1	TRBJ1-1	CASKGPGPRIGNTEAFF
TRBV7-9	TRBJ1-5	CASSPEGGNQPQHF
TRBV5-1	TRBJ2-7	CASSLTGNYEQYF
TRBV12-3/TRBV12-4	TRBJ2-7	CASSFGQGRHEQYF
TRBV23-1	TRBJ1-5	CATPVPRGIKNQPQHF
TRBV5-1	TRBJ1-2	CASSLAPGNGYTF
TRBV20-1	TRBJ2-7	CSARDLKDGSYEQYF
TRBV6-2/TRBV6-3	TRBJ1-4	CASSYVPRRGEKLFF
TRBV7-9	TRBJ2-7	CASSSSAGGLRREQYF
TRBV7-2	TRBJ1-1	CASSLGGAGRTEAFF
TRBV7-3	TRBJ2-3	CASSRDGGTGGTDTQYF
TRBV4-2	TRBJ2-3	CASSQHGGASTDTQYF
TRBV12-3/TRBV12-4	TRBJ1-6	CASSLGAGVRNSPLHF
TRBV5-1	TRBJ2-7	CASSLDVLAVYEQYF
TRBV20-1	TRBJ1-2	CSASQANSPYGYTF
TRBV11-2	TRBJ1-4	CASSLVRGLYEKLFF
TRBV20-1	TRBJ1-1	CSARGGLGNTEAFF
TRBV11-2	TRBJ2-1	CASSLRVSTGYNEQFF
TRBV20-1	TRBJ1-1	CSALSRGTEAFF
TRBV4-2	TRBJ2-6	CASSQDGSSGANVLTF
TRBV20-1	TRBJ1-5	CSARTASGPQHF
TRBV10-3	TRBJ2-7	CAINSGQGGYEQYF
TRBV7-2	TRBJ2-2	CASTRNLDRGSGELFF
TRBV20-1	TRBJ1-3	CSARFTGAGGNTIYF
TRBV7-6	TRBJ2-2	CASSHSGELFF
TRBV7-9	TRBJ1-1	CASSTRTGAPNTEAFF
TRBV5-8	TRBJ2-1	CASRLDPYNEQFF
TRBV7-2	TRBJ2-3	CASSLGGQAELMQYF
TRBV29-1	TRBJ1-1	CSVEAQGSRTEAFF
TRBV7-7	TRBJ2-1	CASSMGQNNEQFF
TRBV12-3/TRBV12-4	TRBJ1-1	CASNAGLLSTEAFF
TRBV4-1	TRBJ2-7	CASSQGAGLTYEQYF
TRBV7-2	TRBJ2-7	CASSLLGPPYEQYF
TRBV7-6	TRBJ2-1	CASSKGRGNEQFF
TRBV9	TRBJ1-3	CASSVSLSGNTIYF
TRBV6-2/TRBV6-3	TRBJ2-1	CASSYSPEGAYNEQFF
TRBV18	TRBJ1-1	CASSSGVRGAVRTEAFF
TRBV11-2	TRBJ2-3	CASSPFGPTDTQYF
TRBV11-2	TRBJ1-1	CASSLYGVKNTEAFF
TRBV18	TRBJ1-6	CASSPPARSNSPLHF
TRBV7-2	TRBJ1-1	CASSLAEGQGARNTEAFF
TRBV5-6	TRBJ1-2	CASTLQGGYTF
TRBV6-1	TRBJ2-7	CASSAGPGVSYEQYF
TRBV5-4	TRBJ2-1	CASSTGPGFDEQFF
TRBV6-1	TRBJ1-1	CASSLFSGGTEAFF